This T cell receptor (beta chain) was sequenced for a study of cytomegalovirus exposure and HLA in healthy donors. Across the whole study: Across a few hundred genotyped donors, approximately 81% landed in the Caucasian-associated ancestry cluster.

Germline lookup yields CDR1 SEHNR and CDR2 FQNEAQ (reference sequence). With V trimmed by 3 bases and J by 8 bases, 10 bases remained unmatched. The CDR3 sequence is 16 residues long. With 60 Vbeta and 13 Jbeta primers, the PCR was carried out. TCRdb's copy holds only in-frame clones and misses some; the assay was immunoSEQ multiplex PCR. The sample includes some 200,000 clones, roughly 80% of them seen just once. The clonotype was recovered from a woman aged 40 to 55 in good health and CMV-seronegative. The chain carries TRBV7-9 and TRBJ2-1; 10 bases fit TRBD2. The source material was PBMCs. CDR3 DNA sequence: TGTGCCAGCAGCTTGAGCGGGAGGGCCGCCGGCTATGAGCAGTTCTTC. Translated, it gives CASSLSGRAAGYEQFF.